Shown below are 23 T cell receptor beta chains from a single sample sequenced in a study of tumor-infiltrating lymphocytes in localized non-small cell lung cancer. Some clones are missing from TCRdb's copy, which holds only in-frame ones; the method was immunoSEQ multiplex PCR. Of under 10,000 clones listed, less than 80% are singletons. Sequencing used lung tumor tissue. All receptors come from a human donor with non-small cell lung cancer.

This chain joins TRBV4-1 and TRBJ2-7; a weak D match, TRBD1 (6 bases). The germline V gene has CDR1 MGHRA and CDR2 YSYEKL. The V end lost 1 base, the J end lost 1 base, and 14 bases lay between the germline ends. This CDR3 is built from 16 residues. Written as DNA, the CDR3 is TGCGCCAGCAGCCAAGCGGCACAGAGGGGGTCCTACGAGCAGTACTTC. Its protein is CASSQAAQRGSYEQYF.

The chain combines TRBV6-5 with TRBJ1-2, with 7 positions matching TRBD1. The CDR3 runs 12 residues. Germline lookup yields CDR1 MNHEY and CDR2 SVGAGI. J gave up 5 bases and V 6 bases, and 3 bases lay outside the gene matches. The CDR3, as DNA: TGTGCCAGCAGGCTGACAGGGTATGGCTACACCTTC. Protein product: CASRLTGYGYTF.

J is TRBJ2-1 and V is TRBV19, with 12 bases aligning to TRBD2. Trimming cost V 4 bases and J 4 bases; bases outside gene matches: 8. The germline gives CDR1 LNHDA, CDR2 SQIVND (reference sequence). CDR3 size: 17 residues. CDR3 nucleotides: TGTGCCAGTAGTAACTCTCTAGCGGGGGGGATATACAATGAGCAGTTCTTC. This codes for CASSNSLAGGIYNEQFF.

V and J are TRBV19 and TRBJ1-6; D may be TRBD1 (5 bases). Germline loops: CDR1 LNHDA, CDR2 SQIVND (reference sequence). This CDR3 comprises 14 residues. The V end lost 8 bases, the J end lost 0 bases, and 8 bases lay between the germline ends. CDR3 in DNA: TGTGCCAGTCTAGACAGCTCCTATAATTCACCCCTCCACTTT. It translates to CASLDSSYNSPLHF. The entire variable domain, with the rest obtained from reference TRBV19 and TRBJ1-6, is as follows: DGGITQSPKYLFRKEGQNVTLSCEQNLNHDAMYWYRQDPGQGLRLIYYSQIVNDFQKGDIAEGYSVSREKKESFPLTVTSAQKNPTAFYLCASLDSSYNSPLHFGNGTRLTVT.

V is TRBV25-1 and J is TRBJ1-1; TRBD1 matches at 9 bases. Looked up from germline, CDR1 is MGHDK and CDR2 is SYGVNS. After removal of 4 bases from V and 5 bases from J, the junction contained 5 bases not matched to a gene. This CDR3 contains 14 residues. The CDR3 protein is CASSADRGQTEAFF. Written as DNA, the CDR3 is TGTGCCAGCAGTGCGGACAGGGGACAGACTGAAGCTTTCTTT. The full variable domain, its missing parts supplied by reference TRBV25-1 and TRBJ1-1, is EADIYQTPRYLVIGTGKKITLECSQTMGHDKMYWYQQDPGMELHLIHYSYGVNSTEKGDLSSESTVSRIRTEHFPLTLESARPSHTSQYLCASSADRGQTEAFFGQGTRLTVV.

This clone has only a few counts. The genes are TRBV4-1 and TRBJ1-2; D gene ambiguous. Looked up from germline, CDR1 is MGHRA and CDR2 is YSYEKL. This CDR3 is 13 amino acids long. V lost 0 bases and J lost 7, with 9 bases in between. This CDR3 is CASSQDPRSGYTF. As DNA, the CDR3 is TGCGCCAGCAGCCAAGATCCGCGGTCTGGCTACACCTTC.

The gene calls are TRBV5-5 and TRBJ2-7; TRBD1 might be the D (5 bases). The CDR3 runs to 15 residues. CDR1 SGHKS and CDR2 YYEKEE come from the germline V gene (reference sequence). V was shortened by 3 bases and J by 5 bases, with 18 bases between the two germline ends. This chain's CDR3 is CASSSYVDRRDEQYF. Here the CDR3 DNA reads TGTGCCAGCAGCTCATATGTTGACAGACGGGACGAGCAGTACTTC.

This sequence joins TRBV30 and TRBJ1-4; TRBD1 is a possible D gene (6 bases). This CDR3 is 14 amino acids long. The V gene's germline CDR1 is GTSNPN and CDR2 SVGIG (reference sequence). V lost 4 bases and J 8 bases, leaving 17 bases between the germline ends. The CDR3 DNA follows: TGTGCCTGGACCCCAGGCGGGGGCTCCGAAAAACTGTTTTTT. Protein sequence: CAWTPGGGSEKLFF.

This rearrangement joins TRBV27 to TRBJ2-7; the D gene is possibly TRBD2 (7 bases). The V end lost 2 bases, the J end lost 6 bases, and 20 bases lay between the germline ends. The V gene's germline CDR1 is MNHEY and CDR2 SMNVEV (reference sequence). CDR3 length: 16 amino acids. The CDR3: CASSLKQGGASAEQYF. For the CDR3, the DNA is TGTGCCAGCAGTTTAAAACAGGGAGGGGCCAGCGCCGAGCAGTACTTC.

The rearrangement uses TRBV7-2 and TRBJ2-7; D may be TRBD1 or TRBD2 (5 bases each). Germline assignment: CDR1 SGHTA and CDR2 FQGNSA. V lost 7 bases, J lost 0 bases, and 22 bases lay in between. The CDR3 is made up of 17 amino acids. The CDR3 here is CASKLPGAATSSYEQYF. The CDR3 nucleotides read TGTGCCAGCAAGCTTCCCGGGGCCGCTACTAGCTCCTACGAGCAGTACTTC.

For the CDR3, the DNA is TGTGCCGAAGATAGCGGGAGGGCCGTTGAGCAGTTCTTC. This encodes CAEDSGRAVEQFF. The gene calls are TRBV30 and TRBJ2-1, with 11 bases identical to TRBD2. After removal of 8 bases from V and 9 bases from J, the junction contained 9 bases not matched to a gene. The CDR3 length is 13 residues. Germline V gives CDR1 GTSNPN, CDR2 SVGIG (reference sequence).

This chain joins TRBV2 and TRBJ2-1; 13 bases fit TRBD2. Germline assignment: CDR1 SNHLY and CDR2 FYNNEI. With 6 bases clipped from V and 8 bases from J, the junction kept 7 bases outside the gene matches. CDR3 length equals 15 residues. The DNA of the CDR3 is TGTGCCAGCAGGGCCGGGACTAGCGGGGCGGATGAGCAGTTCTTC. This gives the protein CASRAGTSGADEQFF.

This clone was observed a single time. The chain joins TRBV6-5 to TRBJ1-3; D possibly corresponds to TRBD1 (6 bases). The CDR3 spans 15 residues. Trimming took 5 bases from V and 0 from J, leaving 11 bases between them. The V gene's germline CDR1 is MNHEY and CDR2 SVGAGI. CDR3 protein: CASSRTAPSGNTIYF. CDR3 in DNA: TGTGCCAGCAGTCGGACAGCCCCCTCTGGAAACACCATATATTTT.

The chain has TRBV9 and TRBJ2-7; 11 bases agree with TRBD2. This CDR3 has 16 amino acids. J was trimmed by 5 bases and V by 0 bases; bases with no gene match: 7. Germline loops: CDR1 SGDLS, CDR2 YYNGEE. The CDR3 protein is CASSVGVGTSGHEQYF. The CDR3 region has the DNA TGTGCCAGCAGCGTAGGGGTAGGGACTAGCGGACACGAGCAGTACTTC.

The rearrangement links TRBV18 to TRBJ1-1; D remains unclear. This CDR3 is built from 15 residues. V lost 6 bases to trimming and J lost 1 base, with 15 bases between them. Germline-derived CDR1 and CDR2 are KGHSH and LQKENI. CDR3 region: CASSPPAARNTEAFF. CDR3 DNA: TGTGCCAGCTCCCCCCCCGCGGCAAGGAACACTGAAGCTTTCTTT.

The chain recombines TRBV5-4 with TRBJ2-5; 7 bases agree with TRBD2. Losses at the gene ends were 1 base for V and 5 bases for J; bases not matched to a gene: 8. The CDR3 is 15 residues long. CDR1 and CDR2 from the germline V gene are SGHNT and YYREEE (reference sequence). The CDR3 loop is CASSLKQGREETQYF. CDR3 sequence (DNA): TGTGCCAGCAGCTTGAAGCAAGGGAGGGAGGAGACCCAGTACTTC.

This clone occurred once. This chain connects TRBV5-1 to TRBJ1-2; no clear D. The length of the CDR3 is 13 residues. CDR1 and CDR2 (germline): SGHRS, YFSETQ. Trimming removed 4 bases from V and 4 bases from J, with 11 bases in between. The DNA for the CDR3 is TGCGCCAGCAGCACCGAGTCGCCCTATGGCTACACCTTC. Protein product: CASSTESPYGYTF.

The J gene is TRBJ2-5, the V gene TRBV5-6, with D unresolved. Per germline, CDR1 SGHDT and CDR2 YYEEEE. The CDR3 consists of 15 residues. V lost 1 base, J lost 2 bases, and 12 bases lay in between. CDR3 DNA sequence: TGTGCCAGCAGCTTGTATAGTCCGATTCAAGAGACCCAGTACTTC. Encoded protein: CASSLYSPIQETQYF.

In this sample, this clone turned up a few times. The rearrangement links TRBV11-2 to TRBJ2-7, with 14 positions matching TRBD2. Germline trimming cut 5 bases from V and 1 base from J; bases unmatched to any gene: 4. CDR1 is SGHAT, CDR2 FQNNGV, per germline. This CDR3 is 16 amino acids long. CDR3 coding DNA: TGTGCCAGCAGCAGGACTAGCGGGGGGTATTCCTACGAGCAGTACTTC. Translated, it gives CASSRTSGGYSYEQYF.

The V call is TRBV5-5, the J call TRBJ2-7; D may be TRBD1 or TRBD2 (5 bases each). Germline V CDR1 and CDR2: SGHKS, YYEKEE (reference sequence). The length of the CDR3 is 14 residues. V lost 4 bases, J lost 6 bases, and 17 bases lay in between. In nucleotides, the CDR3 is TGTGCCAGCAGCCTCCGGGACCGCAAGCCCGAGCAGTACTTC. Amino acids: CASSLRDRKPEQYF.

The rearrangement joins TRBV2 to TRBJ1-2; D possibly corresponds to TRBD1 (6 bases). CDR3 length: 14 residues. Trimming cost V 6 bases and J 7 bases, with 18 bases left between them. The V gene's germline CDR1 is SNHLY and CDR2 FYNNEI. In DNA, the CDR3 is TGTGCCAGCAGGACATGGGGGGCGCGAGGTGGCTACACCTTC. Translation: CASRTWGARGGYTF.

The CDR3 here is CASSWDVDNQPQHF. In DNA form, the CDR3 reads TGTGCCAGCAGCTGGGACGTAGACAATCAGCCCCAGCATTTT. This rearrangement joins TRBV5-5 to TRBJ1-5; D perhaps matches TRBD1 (5 bases). The CDR3 has 14 amino acids. The germline V gene has CDR1 SGHKS and CDR2 YYEKEE (reference sequence). V was cut by 3 bases and J by 3 bases, with 10 bases left in between.

This chain joins TRBV7-9 and TRBJ1-6, with D uncertain. Trimming left V 6 bases short and J 3 bases short, with 9 bases between. The CDR3 is 14 residues long. Looked up from germline, CDR1 is SEHNR and CDR2 is FQNEAQ (reference sequence). The CDR3 here is CASRFGNYNSPLHF. The CDR3, as DNA: TGTGCCAGCAGATTCGGCAACTATAATTCACCCCTCCACTTT. Full variable domain (rest looked up from reference TRBV7-9 and TRBJ1-6): DTGVSQNPRHKITKRGQNVTFRCDPISEHNRLYWYRQTLGQGPEFLTYFQNEAQLEKSRLLSDRFSAERPKGSFSTLEIQRTEQGDSAMYLCASRFGNYNSPLHFGNGTRLTVT.